This record covers a single TCR beta chain. Germline loops: CDR1 SGDLS, CDR2 YYNGEE. The CDR3 spans 15 residues. V gave up 0 bases and J gave up 2 bases, with 11 bases separating them. How the authors handled the data: Quantification of nucleated cells was approximated via reference gene primer amplification. The table came from immunoSEQ multiplex PCR; TCRdb's copy has only in-frame clones and leaves some out. That table is the source of V, J and clone size, and D and trimming were worked out from the DNA. The data hold about 480,000 clones, with about 91% observed a single time. The data derive from a study of blood T cell repertoires in COVID-19. Study in general: The United States, Italy and Spain were the sources of the acute and convalescent COVID-19 samples. T cells, B-cell-depleted T cells, or PBMCs supplied cDNA or gDNA.

The sequencing sample was made of peripheral blood. The rearrangement joins TRBV9 to TRBJ1-2, with D hard to call. The clonotype comes from a woman between 45 and 65 years old with COVID-19, enrolled during active disease. CDR3 loop: CASSVVETTNYGYTF. CDR3 in DNA: TGTGCCAGCAGCGTAGTGGAGACTACAAACTATGGCTACACCTTC.